A single sample is the source of the 5 T cell receptor beta chains below, sequenced in a study of CD8+ T cells in alopecia areata. Sequencing templates came from extracted RNA that was reverse transcribed into cDNA. TCRdb keeps only in-frame clones here, not all; method: immunoSEQ multiplex PCR. The table records approximately 280,000 clones, about three fifths of them present only once. Stated treatment: oral pan-JAK inhibitor, 5-10 mg twice daily. The material was CD4+ T cells sorted from blood, obtained at week 24, from a patient treated with tofacitinib. Receptor source: a human donor with alopecia areata.

V is TRBV15 and J is TRBJ1-2; TRBD1 aligns across 11 bases. Germline CDR1 reads LNHNV; CDR2 reads YYDKDF (reference sequence). V shed 3 bases and J 2 bases; nucleotides not matched to a gene: 8. The CDR3 contains 17 residues. CDR3 sequence (DNA): TGTGCCACCAGCAGGCCCGGACAGGGGGCCCAAAACTATGGCTACACCTTC. It translates to CATSRPGQGAQNYGYTF.

The chain has TRBV5-1 and TRBJ2-5; tentatively, D is TRBD1 (6 bases). Germline CDR1 SGHRS, CDR2 YFSETQ. V shed 4 bases and J shed 5 bases, with 21 bases lying between them. The CDR3 sequence is 16 residues long. The CDR3 DNA follows: TGCGCCAGCAGCCAAGGGCACAGGGACGGGTCGGAGACCCAGTACTTC. This encodes CASSQGHRDGSETQYF.

This clone occurred many times. The chain joins TRBV6-1 to TRBJ1-5; tentative D call: TRBD1 (5 bases). CDR3 length equals 13 residues. Germline lookup yields CDR1 MNHNS and CDR2 SASEGT. V dropped 8 bases and J dropped 9 bases, with 17 bases sitting between them. Here the CDR3 reads CASRPGPMWPQHF. The CDR3 DNA reads TGTGCCAGCCGCCCGGGACCGATGTGGCCCCAGCATTTT.

This chain connects TRBV9 to TRBJ1-1; weak D call: TRBD1 (6 bases). Trimming pared 0 bases from V and 3 bases from J, leaving 18 bases between. Germline V gene lookup returns CDR1 SGDLS and CDR2 YYNGEE. CDR3 length equals 17 residues. DNA of the CDR3: TGTGCCAGCAGCGTAGGGACAGCTAACCCCTTGGACACTGAAGCTTTCTTT. Amino acid sequence: CASSVGTANPLDTEAFF.

The chain recombines TRBV18 with TRBJ2-5, with TRBD2 as a possible D gene (6 bases). The CDR3 has 13 residues. Trimming stripped 6 bases from V and 5 bases from J, with 13 bases between. Germline V CDR1 and CDR2: KGHSH, LQKENI. CDR3 bases: TGTGCCAGCTCCCCCCGGGACTTCGAGACCCAGTACTTC. This encodes CASSPRDFETQYF.